The rows below give T cell receptor beta chains drawn from one sample of a study of blood T cell repertoires in COVID-19. The repertoire was sequenced with immunoSEQ multiplex PCR; TCRdb's copy has only in-frame clones and lacks some. Of roughly 60,000 clones in the sample, 78% were seen once. The sequencing sample was made of peripheral blood. All receptors come from a human donor in a cohort sampled during active COVID-19. Each CDR3 is given with its conserved first and last residue. The order of the fields is clone size, D gene, J gene, V gene, CDR3 protein, CDR3 DNA. D genes are given only for firm matches. Rows may omit the clone size; those that give it use once, few, many or a size class.

NA TRBD1 TRBJ2-1 TRBV5-1 CASTEQGFNEQFF TGCGCCAGCACCGAACAGGGGTTTAATGAGCAGTTCTTC
NA NA TRBJ1-3 TRBV10-3 CAISETGSSGNTIYF TGTGCCATCAGTGAGACAGGGAGCTCTGGAAACACCATATATTTT
NA NA TRBJ1-3 TRBV2 CASTGNSGNTIYF TGTGCCAGCACAGGGAACTCTGGAAACACCATATATTTT
NA NA TRBJ2-7 TRBV29-1 CSAQDNEQYF TGCAGCGCACAGGATAACGAGCAGTACTTC
NA NA TRBJ1-4 TRBV6-2/TRBV6-3 CASSPYSSGFNEKLFF TGTGCCAGCAGCCCTTATTCGTCGGGTTTTAATGAAAAACTGTTTTTT
NA NA TRBJ1-1 TRBV18 CASSPKQGNTEAFF TGTGCCAGCTCACCAAAACAGGGCAACACTGAAGCTTTCTTT
few NA TRBJ2-2 TRBV7-3 CASSPNAPPGTGELFF TGTGCCAGCAGCCCCAACGCTCCCCCCGGCACCGGGGAGCTGTTTTTT
NA TRBD1 TRBJ1-4 TRBV6-1 CASSEQGANEKLFF TGTGCCAGCAGTGAACAGGGGGCCAATGAAAAACTGTTTTTT
NA NA TRBJ1-2 TRBV5-6 CASSLGQGLLYGYTF TGTGCCAGCAGCTTGGGGCAGGGCCTCCTCTATGGCTACACCTTC
NA NA TRBJ1-6 TRBV27 CASSLRGLGSPLHF TGTGCCAGCAGTTTACGAGGGCTAGGATCACCCCTCCACTTT
NA TRBD1 TRBJ2-1 TRBV27 CASRVGQVGVNEQFF TGTGCCAGCAGAGTGGGACAGGTGGGGGTGAATGAGCAGTTCTTC
NA TRBD1 TRBJ1-1 TRBV27 CASRTGFGTEAFF TGTGCCAGCAGGACAGGGTTCGGCACTGAAGCTTTCTTT
NA TRBD1 TRBJ2-2 TRBV5-1 CASRQGASTGELFF TGCGCCAGTAGACAGGGGGCGAGTACCGGGGAGCTGTTTTTT
NA NA TRBJ1-3 TRBV5-4 CASSLGSNGGNTIYF TGTGCCAGCAGCCTGGGGTCAAACGGGGGAAACACCATATATTTT
NA NA TRBJ1-6 TRBV7-8 CASNPSRRTENSPLHF TGTGCCAGCAATCCATCCCGTCGAACAGAGAATTCACCCCTCCACTTT
NA NA TRBJ2-1 TRBV5-1 CASSLEGHIEQFF TGCGCCAGCAGCTTGGAAGGACATATTGAGCAGTTCTTC
NA NA TRBJ2-7 TRBV19 CASSSGYEQYF TGTGCCAGTAGTTCGGGATACGAGCAGTACTTC
NA TRBD2 TRBJ2-2 TRBV29-1 CSVGEGTGELFF TGCAGCGTTGGGGAGGGAACCGGGGAGCTGTTTTTT
NA TRBD2 TRBJ2-7 TRBV4-2 CASSQETSGVRYF TGTGCCAGCAGCCAAGAGACTAGCGGGGTAAGGTACTTC
few TRBD2 TRBJ2-1 TRBV19 CASRRRGTNSYNEQFF TGTGCCAGTAGGAGGCGCGGGACTAACTCCTACAATGAGCAGTTCTTC